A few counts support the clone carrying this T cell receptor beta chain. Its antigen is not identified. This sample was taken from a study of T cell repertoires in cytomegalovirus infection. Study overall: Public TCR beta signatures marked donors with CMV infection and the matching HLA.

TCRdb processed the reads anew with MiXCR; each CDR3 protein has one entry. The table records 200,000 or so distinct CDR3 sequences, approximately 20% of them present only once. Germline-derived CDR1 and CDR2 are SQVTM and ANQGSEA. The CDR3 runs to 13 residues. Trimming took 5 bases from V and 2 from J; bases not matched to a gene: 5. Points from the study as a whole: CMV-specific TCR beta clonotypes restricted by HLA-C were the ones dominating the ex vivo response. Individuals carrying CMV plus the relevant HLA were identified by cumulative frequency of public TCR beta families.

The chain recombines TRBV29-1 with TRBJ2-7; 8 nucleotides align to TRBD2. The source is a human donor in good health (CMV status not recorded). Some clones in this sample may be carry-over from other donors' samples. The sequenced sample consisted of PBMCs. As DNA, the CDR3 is TGCAGCGTTTCCCGGGGGGGACCCTACGAGCAGTACTTC. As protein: CSVSRGGPYEQYF.